This T cell receptor (beta chain) is from a study (dated by TCRdb to the mid-2010s). Libraries came from RT-PCR. The instrument given in TCRdb is Illumina MiSeq. TCRdb passed the public sequencing reads through fastp at Q25 and MiXCR, retaining productive beta sequences. Every entry covers one CDR3 protein and lists the most common genes and DNA from its rows. A total of about 680,000 distinct CDR3 sequences appear in this sample, 12% to 15% of them only once. The ten biggest clones cover 3.6% of the sample. Concerning this clonotype itself: Its antigen is still unknown. No per-base quality is available; no much larger clone lies one base away.

Reading the germline V gene (reference sequence) gives CDR1 MNHEY and CDR2 SMNVEV. The CDR3 sequence holds 15 residues, the cysteine and phenylalanine included. The sequence is cut down to CDR3 DNA, 45 bases in frame from base 1. V lost 5 bases and J lost 5 bases, and the count of bases not matched to a germline gene is 11. This TCR was sampled from a female donor in good health, serving as a healthy control. The sample taken for sequencing was memory CD4+ T cells from blood. This receptor chain uses TRBV27 and TRBJ1-2, and 7 bases in between align with TRBD1. The nucleotides read TGTGCCAGCAGTCCGGGGACAGCCACCACTTATGGCTACACCTTC. It translates as CASSPGTATTYGYTF.